One sample yielded the 31 T cell receptor beta chains listed below, sequenced in a study of blood T cell repertoires in COVID-19. Profiled with immunoSEQ multiplex PCR; TCRdb holds only in-frame clones, not every one. The sample holds approximately 140,000 clones, around 82% seen once. Sequencing was done on a sample of peripheral blood. All receptors come from a man aged 60 to 75 with acute or convalescent COVID-19.

V and J are TRBV19 and TRBJ2-1; D unclear. There are 15 residues in the CDR3. Germline CDR1 LNHDA, CDR2 SQIVND (reference sequence). Trimming took off 8 bases at V and 5 bases at J, with 19 bases between the two ends. The CDR3 DNA sequence: TGTGCCAGTTCTAAGCCGATAGCCTCAAACAATGAGCAGTTCTTC. It specifies CASSKPIASNNEQFF.

The chain's CDR3 is CATSERTGNKNIQYF. CDR3 in DNA: TGTGCCACCAGTGAACGGACAGGGAACAAAAACATTCAGTACTTC. The V and J genes are TRBV24-1 and TRBJ2-4; 8 bases align to TRBD1. The CDR3 contains 15 residues. The germline V gene has CDR1 KGHDR and CDR2 SFDVKD. The V and J ends lost 4 bases and 3 bases, in that order; junction bases with no gene match: 4.

This sequence joins TRBV12-3 or TRBV12-4 and TRBJ2-7; D call uncertain. The ends were cut back, 2 bases at V and 6 bases at J, with 11 bases in the middle. There are 13 residues in the CDR3. The CDR3 region is CASSLNRMGEQYF. CDR3 bases: TGTGCCAGCAGTTTAAACAGAATGGGCGAGCAGTACTTC.

About this clone: The junction shows a germline mismatch at one end, possibly a read error. The V gene is TRBV5-5, the J gene TRBJ1-2, with TRBD1 as a possible D gene (5 bases). CDR3 length: 15 amino acids. Germline assignment: CDR1 SGHKS and CDR2 YYEKEE (reference sequence). As DNA, the CDR3 is TGTGCCAGCAGCTTCTCGACAGCCCCTAATTATGGCTACACCTTC. As protein: CASSFSTAPNYGYTF.

The J gene is TRBJ1-4, the V gene TRBV5-6, with D maybe TRBD1 (5 bases). Between the trimmed V and J ends, which lost 5 bases and 9 bases, there was a span of 11 bases. The CDR3 has 12 amino acids. Germline CDR1 and CDR2: SGHDT and YYEEEE. The CDR3 sequence is CASSYAGQKLFF. As DNA, the CDR3 is TGTGCCAGCAGTTATGCGGGACAAAAACTGTTTTTT.

The chain's CDR3 is CASSKAVTTGGPKNTEAFF. The CDR3 DNA follows: TGTGCCAGCAGCAAAGCCGTGACCACCGGGGGACCGAAGAACACTGAAGCTTTCTTT. V is TRBV21-1 and J is TRBJ1-1. TRBV21-1 is listed as a pseudogene. The CDR3 is 19 residues long.

This clone showed up just once. This rearrangement joins TRBV29-1 to TRBJ2-5; 8 bases line up with TRBD1. The ends lost 4 bases at V and 5 bases at J; junction bases unmatched: 9. The CDR3 covers 14 residues. Germline V gene data show CDR1 as SQVTM and CDR2 as ANQGSEA. The CDR3 bases are TGCAGCGTTGCAGGAGGACAGGGCTTGGAGACCCAGTACTTC. Translated: CSVAGGQGLETQYF.

This clone has only one observation. V is TRBV10-3 and J is TRBJ1-4; 8 bases are shared with TRBD1. Losses at the gene ends were 6 bases for V and 4 bases for J; bases not matched to a gene: 4. CDR1 is ENHRY, CDR2 SYGVKD, per germline. This CDR3 has 14 amino acids. CDR3 region: CAISTGQDNEKLFF. CDR3 nucleotides: TGTGCCATCAGCACGGGACAGGATAATGAAAAACTGTTTTTT.

This clone was observed once. The CDR3 nucleotides are TGCGCCAGCAGCTTGGTGGGACAGGGCTCTGGGGCCAACGTCCTGACTTTC. It specifies CASSLVGQGSGANVLTF. The chain uses TRBV5-1 and TRBJ2-6; TRBD1 matches 9 bases. The CDR3 length is 17 residues. The V gene end was trimmed by 0 bases and the J gene end by 0 bases; junction bases not matched to a gene: 1. From germline, CDR1 is SGHRS and CDR2 YFSETQ.

The V and J genes are TRBV14 and TRBJ1-1; no firm D call. Per germline, CDR1 SGHDN and CDR2 FVKESK. Trimming removed 4 bases from V and 5 bases from J, with 14 bases in between. The CDR3 is 14 amino acids. CDR3 loop: CASSRQEGITEAFF. The CDR3 coding sequence is TGTGCCAGCAGCCGACAAGAGGGAATAACTGAAGCTTTCTTT.

The rearrangement joins TRBV7-9 to TRBJ2-7, with D unresolved. The germline V gene has CDR1 SEHNR and CDR2 FQNEAQ (reference sequence). V was pared by 5 bases and J by 5 bases, with 16 bases between. There are 14 residues in the CDR3. The CDR3 reads CASSHILSMNEQYF. DNA for the CDR3: TGTGCCAGCAGCCACATCCTCAGTATGAACGAGCAGTACTTC.

The DNA of the CDR3 is TGCAGCGTTGTCAACACGACAGGGACGAGGGGCTACACCTTC. Its translation: CSVVNTTGTRGYTF. The chain has TRBV29-1 and TRBJ1-2, with 7 bases lining up with TRBD1. The V segment lost 4 bases and the J segment 8 bases; nucleotides outside the gene matches: 13. This CDR3 comprises 14 residues. Germline CDR1 SQVTM, CDR2 ANQGSEA.

This sequence joins TRBV19 and TRBJ2-5, with TRBD1 matching 8 bases. The V gene's germline CDR1 is LNHDA and CDR2 SQIVND (reference sequence). This CDR3 has 14 residues. The J segment lost 2 bases and the V segment lost 5 bases, leaving 4 bases of the junction unmatched. The CDR3 sequence: CASSGQGGQETQYF. CDR3 bases: TGTGCCAGTAGTGGACAGGGAGGACAAGAGACCCAGTACTTC.

This chain uses TRBV24-1 with TRBJ2-3; TRBD2 is a possible D gene (5 bases). V was pared by 3 bases and J by 2 bases, with 8 bases between. This CDR3 spans 14 amino acids. The germline V gene encodes CDR1 KGHDR and CDR2 SFDVKD. The CDR3, as DNA: TGTGCCACCAGTGATGAACGGGACACAGATACGCAGTATTTT. It yields the protein CATSDERDTDTQYF.

The chain is built from TRBV5-5 and TRBJ1-5, with D unclear. Trimming pared 2 bases from V and 4 bases from J, leaving 13 bases between. From germline, CDR1 is SGHKS and CDR2 YYEKEE (reference sequence). This CDR3 comprises 15 residues. CDR3 loop: CASSFKPGENQPQHF. In DNA form, the CDR3 reads TGTGCCAGCAGCTTTAAACCGGGAGAAAATCAGCCCCAGCATTTT.

V and J are TRBV9 and TRBJ2-1; weak D call: TRBD2 (5 bases). CDR1 and CDR2 from the germline V gene are SGDLS and YYNGEE. This CDR3 has 13 amino acids. V lost 4 bases and J 2 bases, leaving 7 bases between the germline ends. CDR3 DNA: TGTGCCAGCAGCATCGGGGCCTACAATGAGCAGTTCTTC. Encoded protein: CASSIGAYNEQFF.

The chain combines TRBV5-1 with TRBJ2-7, with D possibly TRBD2 on 6 matching bases. Looked up from germline, CDR1 is SGHRS and CDR2 is YFSETQ. The length of the CDR3 is 15 residues. The V and J ends lost 4 bases and 5 bases respectively, with 19 bases between them. The CDR3 region has the DNA TGCGCCAGCAGCCCCACGACTAGTTTCGGGGACGAGCAGTACTTC. This encodes CASSPTTSFGDEQYF.

This clone was observed once. This chain connects TRBV19 to TRBJ2-3, with TRBD2 matching over 14 bases. This CDR3 comprises 17 residues. V lost 6 bases and J lost 2; bases outside the gene matches: 7. Per germline, CDR1 LNHDA and CDR2 SQIVND (reference sequence). The CDR3 DNA reads as TGTGCCAGTAGGGCGACTAGCGGGAGGGGGGTCACAGATACGCAGTATTTT. As protein: CASRATSGRGVTDTQYF.

This sequence joins TRBV10-3 and TRBJ2-7; the match to TRBD2 covers 7 bases. Germline CDR1 ENHRY, CDR2 SYGVKD. This CDR3 is 15 amino acids long. The V gene end was trimmed by 3 bases and the J gene end by 2 bases; junction bases not matched to a gene: 7. The CDR3 DNA is TGTGCCATCAGTGATCCGGGACTAAATCCCTACGAGCAGTACTTC. It codes for CAISDPGLNPYEQYF.

The CDR3, as DNA: TGTGCCAGCAGTTCTCACCCGAGGGAAGCCTACGAGCAGTACTTC. Translation gives CASSSHPREAYEQYF. V gene TRBV6-6 combines with J gene TRBJ2-7, with D possibly being TRBD2 (5 bases). Germline CDR1 MNHNY, CDR2 SVGAGI (reference sequence). There are 15 residues in the CDR3. The ends were cut back, 4 bases at V and 2 bases at J, with 15 bases in the middle.

The rearrangement links TRBV19 to TRBJ2-3, with D possibly matching TRBD1 (6 bases). V was cut by 5 bases and J by 0 bases, with 18 bases left in between. The CDR3 loop spans 17 amino acids. Germline assignment: CDR1 LNHDA and CDR2 SQIVND (reference sequence). Written as DNA, the CDR3 is TGTGCCAGTAGTCCGAACAGGGAGAGGGCTAGCACAGATACGCAGTATTTT. Translation gives CASSPNRERASTDTQYF.

Notes on this clone: Other DNA variants within this sample encode the same CDR3. The gene calls are TRBV9 and TRBJ1-2, with TRBD1 identical over 7 bases. Per the germline V gene, CDR1 is SGDLS and CDR2 is YYNGEE. V dropped 8 bases and J dropped 2; count of bases not matched to a gene: 9. This CDR3 contains 14 residues. The CDR3 loop reads CASHPGQRNYGYTF. The DNA of the CDR3 is TGTGCCAGTCATCCGGGACAGAGAAACTATGGCTACACCTTC.

This chain joins TRBV29-1 and TRBJ2-5; D perhaps matches TRBD2 (6 bases). This CDR3 spans 12 amino acids. Trimming left V 4 bases short and J 10 bases short, with 16 bases between. CDR1 is SQVTM and CDR2 is ANQGSEA in the germline V gene. CDR3: CSVAGVNVDQYF. In nucleotides, the CDR3 is TGCAGCGTTGCGGGGGTAAATGTGGACCAGTACTTC.

The chain links TRBV5-6 to TRBJ2-3, with 8 bases aligning to TRBD1. Trimming cost V 0 bases and J 3 bases; bases outside gene matches: 6. The CDR3 has 16 amino acids. Per germline, CDR1 SGHDT and CDR2 YYEEEE. CDR3 residues: CASSLERTGTTDTQYF. The CDR3 DNA sequence: TGTGCCAGCAGCTTGGAACGGACAGGGACAACAGATACGCAGTATTTT.

The chain joins TRBV27 to TRBJ2-3, with 8 bases matching TRBD2. Trimming at V came to 8 bases and at J to 2 bases, leaving 15 bases not matched to a gene. Germline CDR1 and CDR2: MNHEY and SMNVEV (reference sequence). The CDR3 runs 17 residues. CDR3 bases: TGTGCCAGCCGCAGGGACGCGGGGGGCCGTCTCACAGATACGCAGTATTTT. Translated: CASRRDAGGRLTDTQYF.

The chain recombines TRBV21-1 with TRBJ2-3; the D call of TRBD1 is as the table states it, not checked on the DNA. TRBV21-1 is flagged as a pseudogene. The CDR3 consists of 11 residues. Here the CDR3 reads CASSRTPGQPF. As DNA, the CDR3 is TGTGCCAGCAGCAGAACCCCGGGACAGCCTTTT.

The chain recombines TRBV6-1 with TRBJ1-5, with 8 bases matching TRBD1. The CDR3 has 17 amino acids. Germline CDR1 is MNHNS and CDR2 is SASEGT. V shed 3 bases, J shed 0 bases, and the junction held 7 bases outside the gene matches. The CDR3 loop reads CASSDNRGFNSNQPQHF. The CDR3 bases are TGTGCCAGCAGTGACAACAGGGGGTTTAATAGCAATCAGCCCCAGCATTTT.

The V gene is TRBV28, the J gene TRBJ1-1, with TRBD1 matching 7 bases. V shed 3 bases, J shed 0 bases, and the junction held 7 bases outside the gene matches. Looked up from germline, CDR1 is MDHEN and CDR2 is SYDVKM. CDR3 length: 16 residues. CDR3 amino acids: CASSFFEGAMNTEAFF. The CDR3 region has the DNA TGTGCCAGCAGTTTTTTTGAGGGGGCGATGAACACTGAAGCTTTCTTT.

The J gene is TRBJ2-3, the V gene TRBV5-6; the match to TRBD1 covers 8 bases. Germline CDR1 and CDR2: SGHDT and YYEEEE. V trimming: 2 bases; J trimming: 6 bases; junction bases outside the gene matches: 8. CDR3 length: 15 residues. The CDR3 sequence is CASSFGQGPYDTQYF. The CDR3 DNA is TGTGCCAGCAGCTTTGGACAGGGACCTTATGATACGCAGTATTTT. Full variable domain (remainder filled in from reference TRBV5-6 and TRBJ2-3): DAGVTQSPTHLIKTRGQQVTLRCSPKSGHDTVSWYQQALGQGPQFIFQYYEEEERQRGNFPDRFSGHQFPNYSSELNVNALLLGDSALYLCASSFGQGPYDTQYFGPGTRLTVL.

The gene calls are TRBV2 and TRBJ2-5, with D tentatively TRBD1 (6 bases). The V end lost 3 bases, the J end lost 5 bases, and 22 bases lay between the germline ends. Looked up from germline, CDR1 is SNHLY and CDR2 is FYNNEI. This CDR3 is built from 17 residues. The CDR3 here is CASSDPRLGAISETQYF. Written as DNA, the CDR3 is TGTGCCAGCAGTGACCCCCGGTTGGGGGCTATCTCGGAGACCCAGTACTTC.

This chain joins TRBV10-1 and TRBJ2-1, with TRBD2 matching over 8 bases. The CDR3 sequence is 14 residues long. Per the germline V gene, CDR1 is WNHNN and CDR2 is SYGVQD (reference sequence). V trimming: 4 bases; J trimming: 5 bases; junction bases outside the gene matches: 4. In DNA form, the CDR3 reads TGCGCCAGCAGTGCGGGGGGGCCAGACAATGAGCAGTTCTTC. Amino acids: CASSAGGPDNEQFF.